This paragraph reports one T cell receptor beta chain. The antigen remains undetermined. Axillary draining lymph nodes of breast cancer patients supplied the node samples. Each CDR3 protein gets one entry after TCRdb re-called the multiplex PCR reads with MiXCR. The top ten clones hold under 6% of a sample with roughly 100,000 distinct CDR3 sequences, roughly 29% of them seen once. The sample comes from a study of breast tumors, draining lymph nodes, adjacent tissues. Findings and limits, study-wide: Luminal-like breast cancer showed significantly greater tumor-nontumor repertoire similarity than basal-like breast cancer did. The lymph node origin of tumor T cells was framed as consistent with a hypothesis, not demonstrated. Tumor repertoires ranked between lymph nodes and nontumor tissue in diversity, with V and J gene preferences.

Germline assignment: CDR1 DFQATT and CDR2 SNEGSKA (reference sequence). Trimming took off 0 bases at V and 2 bases at J, with 20 bases between the two ends. This CDR3 comprises 18 residues. Sample: axillary lymph node tissue. The sequence came from a female donor with breast cancer. Some clones in this sample may be carry-over from other donors' samples. The chain uses TRBV20-1 and TRBJ1-5; perhaps TRBD1 as D (6 bases). The CDR3 DNA reads TGCAGTGCTAGAGATGGGGCTCCAACCAGGGGCGGCAATCAGCCCCAGCATTTT. This encodes CSARDGAPTRGGNQPQHF.